This T cell receptor (beta chain) stems from a study of blood T cell repertoires in COVID-19. In the study overall: The analysed material was cDNA or gDNA that came from T cells, B-cell-depleted T cells, or PBMCs.

Authors' processing steps: By means of reference gene primer amplification, nucleated cell counts were estimated. The protocol was immunoSEQ multiplex PCR, while the TCRdb copy is restricted to in-frame clones and leaves out a portion. V and J calls and clone size are copied from that table; D and trimming were computed from the DNA. The repertoire holds roughly 120,000 clones, with 85% to 90% as singletons. J gave up 5 bases and V 4 bases, and 17 bases lay outside the gene matches. Germline V lookup: CDR1 SGHAT, CDR2 FQNNGV. This CDR3 is built from 18 residues. This clonotype was obtained from a man between 65 and 85 years old who had recovered from COVID-19. This sequence joins TRBV11-2 and TRBJ2-1; TRBD1 agrees at 7 bases. The sequencing input was peripheral blood. The CDR3 is CASSSPERQGVENNEQFF. The CDR3 DNA sequence: TGTGCCAGCAGCTCGCCCGAAAGACAGGGAGTGGAGAACAATGAGCAGTTCTTC.